The 16 T cell receptor beta chains listed next were all sequenced from one sample in a study of T cell changes during pregnancy in multiple sclerosis. Sequenced by immunoSEQ multiplex PCR; TCRdb stores in-frame clones only, minus some. Among around 30,000 clones listed, about nine tenths were seen once. The starting material was CD8+ T cells from peripheral blood mononuclear cells, obtained in the second trimester of pregnancy. The receptors shown here come from a female donor with multiple sclerosis, enrolled in a pregnancy study.

V and J are TRBV30 and TRBJ2-5; TRBD2 aligns across 7 bases. In germline, CDR1 is GTSNPN, CDR2 SVGIG (reference sequence). The ends lost 1 base at V and 6 bases at J; junction bases unmatched: 14. CDR3 length: 16 residues. The CDR3: CAWSARGSFGLKTQYF. For the CDR3, the DNA is TGTGCCTGGAGTGCCCGCGGGAGTTTTGGTCTAAAGACCCAGTACTTC.

V is TRBV4-1 and J is TRBJ2-1; possible D gene TRBD2, 6 bases. The V and J ends lost 0 bases and 4 bases respectively, with 22 bases between them. Germline-derived CDR1 and CDR2 are MGHRA and YSYEKL. The CDR3 length is 19 residues. CDR3 loop: CASSQDSASVQLRYNEQFF. The CDR3 DNA is TGCGCCAGCAGCCAAGATTCGGCTAGCGTACAATTAAGGTACAATGAGCAGTTCTTC.

The chain joins TRBV27 to TRBJ2-1; 10 bases are shared with TRBD2. The ends lost 6 bases at V and 3 bases at J; junction bases unmatched: 20. The CDR3 runs to 20 residues. Germline V gives CDR1 MNHEY, CDR2 SMNVEV (reference sequence). The CDR3 region is CASRSPGTSAYPILYNEQFF. CDR3 coding DNA: TGTGCCAGCAGGAGTCCCGGGACTAGCGCCTACCCGATCCTCTACAATGAGCAGTTCTTC.

The rearrangement joins TRBV27 to TRBJ1-2; TRBD1 aligns across 10 bases. Germline CDR1 is MNHEY and CDR2 is SMNVEV (reference sequence). The CDR3 loop spans 14 amino acids. Trimming cost V 3 bases and J 7 bases; bases outside gene matches: 5. CDR3 nucleotide sequence: TGTGCCAGCAGTTTGGGACAGGGGATTTTTGGCTACACCTTC. Amino acids: CASSLGQGIFGYTF.

The chain has TRBV12-5 and TRBJ1-2; a weak D match, TRBD1 (5 bases). The germline V gene encodes CDR1 LGHNT and CDR2 FRNRAP. This CDR3 comprises 13 residues. V was shortened by 5 bases and J by 3 bases, with 10 bases between the two germline ends. The CDR3, as DNA: TGTGCTAGTGGTGCATCAGGGTACTATGGCTACACCTTC. It yields the protein CASGASGYYGYTF.

This chain uses TRBV4-1 with TRBJ2-7; D remains unclear. The CDR3 covers 12 residues. The V end lost 0 bases, the J end lost 6 bases, and 6 bases lay between the germline ends. CDR1 and CDR2 (germline): MGHRA, YSYEKL. The CDR3 DNA sequence: TGCGCCAGCAGCCAAGATGGGCCCGAGCAGTACTTC. The encoded protein is CASSQDGPEQYF.

The chain combines TRBV5-6 with TRBJ2-7, with D maybe TRBD1 (6 bases). V was clipped by 6 bases and J by 4 bases, with 20 bases between them. The CDR3 covers 15 residues. Germline V gene data show CDR1 as SGHDT and CDR2 as YYEEEE. The CDR3 bases are TGTGCCAGCACAGAAGGCATCGGACAGCCTTACGAGCAGTACTTC. Translation: CASTEGIGQPYEQYF.

This clone was recorded a few times. The chain employs TRBV19 and TRBJ2-3; 8 bases map to TRBD1. This CDR3 region has 17 residues. Trimming at V came to 0 bases and at J to 1 base, leaving 6 bases not matched to a gene. The germline V gene encodes CDR1 LNHDA and CDR2 SQIVND (reference sequence). CDR3 amino acids: CASSIDYRTGRTDTQYF. The DNA of the CDR3 is TGTGCCAGTAGTATAGATTATAGGACAGGGCGCACAGATACGCAGTATTTT.

The V gene is TRBV5-1, the J gene TRBJ2-1, with 10 bases that match TRBD2. V dropped 0 bases and J dropped 8; count of bases not matched to a gene: 14. There are 18 residues in the CDR3. Germline-derived CDR1 and CDR2 are SGHRS and YFSETQ. The CDR3 nucleotides are TGCGCCAGCAGCTTGGCCTATAGGCTAGCGGGAGTTATCGATGAGCAGTTCTTC. The encoded protein is CASSLAYRLAGVIDEQFF.

The rearrangement joins TRBV6-5 to TRBJ2-7; D is uncertain. CDR3 length: 13 amino acids. Germline V lookup: CDR1 MNHEY, CDR2 SVGAGI. The V gene lost 6 bases and the J gene lost 2 bases, with 11 bases spanning the gap. The CDR3 sequence: CASSPGPAYEQYF. The CDR3 nucleotides read TGTGCCAGCAGCCCTGGTCCAGCCTACGAGCAGTACTTC.

The genes are TRBV7-9 and TRBJ2-5, with 7 bases identical to TRBD1. Per germline, CDR1 SEHNR and CDR2 FQNEAQ (reference sequence). There are 17 residues in the CDR3. V shed 4 bases, J shed 1 base, and the junction held 12 bases outside the gene matches. For the CDR3, the DNA is TGTGCCAGCAGCTCGGAATCCGGGACAGAAATCCAAGAGACCCAGTACTTC. This sequence encodes CASSSESGTEIQETQYF.

The chain uses TRBV5-1 and TRBJ2-7; 8 positions agree with TRBD2. The V segment lost 2 bases and the J segment 0 bases; nucleotides outside the gene matches: 7. There are 16 residues in the CDR3. Germline V gives CDR1 SGHRS, CDR2 YFSETQ. CDR3 protein: CASSFKIAGSSYEQYF. The CDR3 coding sequence is TGCGCCAGCAGCTTTAAGATAGCGGGAAGCTCCTACGAGCAGTACTTC.

DNA for the CDR3: TGTGCCAGCAGTCCCAGACTAGCGGGACGGAATGAGCAGTTCTTC. It encodes CASSPRLAGRNEQFF. This rearrangement joins TRBV6-4 to TRBJ2-1; 11 bases fit TRBD2. Trimming took 5 bases from V and 7 from J; bases not matched to a gene: 7. This CDR3 has 15 residues. CDR1 is MRHNA, CDR2 SNTAGT, per germline.

This chain joins TRBV4-1 and TRBJ2-7; 10 bases match TRBD2. V trimming: 0 bases; J trimming: 3 bases; junction bases outside the gene matches: 5. Germline CDR1 MGHRA, CDR2 YSYEKL. The CDR3 is 16 residues long. This chain's CDR3 is CASSQESGTSVYEQYF. CDR3 coding DNA: TGCGCCAGCAGCCAAGAATCTGGGACTAGCGTCTACGAGCAGTACTTC.

The chain employs TRBV7-8 and TRBJ2-7, with 8 bases aligning to TRBD2. This CDR3 spans 19 amino acids. V lost 5 bases and J lost 2; bases outside the gene matches: 20. The V gene's germline CDR1 is SGHVS and CDR2 FQNEAQ. Here the CDR3 reads CASSLYWMSAGGFPYEQYF. CDR3 in DNA: TGTGCCAGCAGCCTATATTGGATGTCGGCGGGAGGTTTTCCCTACGAGCAGTACTTC.

The chain couples TRBV4-1 to TRBJ2-5; TRBD2 is a possible D gene (7 bases). The CDR3 has 14 amino acids. Per the germline V gene, CDR1 is MGHRA and CDR2 is YSYEKL. The ends were cut back, 3 bases at V and 1 base at J, with 9 bases in the middle. CDR3 sequence: CASSQRGGQETQYF. Here the CDR3 DNA reads TGCGCCAGCAGCCAGAGGGGGGGCCAAGAGACCCAGTACTTC.